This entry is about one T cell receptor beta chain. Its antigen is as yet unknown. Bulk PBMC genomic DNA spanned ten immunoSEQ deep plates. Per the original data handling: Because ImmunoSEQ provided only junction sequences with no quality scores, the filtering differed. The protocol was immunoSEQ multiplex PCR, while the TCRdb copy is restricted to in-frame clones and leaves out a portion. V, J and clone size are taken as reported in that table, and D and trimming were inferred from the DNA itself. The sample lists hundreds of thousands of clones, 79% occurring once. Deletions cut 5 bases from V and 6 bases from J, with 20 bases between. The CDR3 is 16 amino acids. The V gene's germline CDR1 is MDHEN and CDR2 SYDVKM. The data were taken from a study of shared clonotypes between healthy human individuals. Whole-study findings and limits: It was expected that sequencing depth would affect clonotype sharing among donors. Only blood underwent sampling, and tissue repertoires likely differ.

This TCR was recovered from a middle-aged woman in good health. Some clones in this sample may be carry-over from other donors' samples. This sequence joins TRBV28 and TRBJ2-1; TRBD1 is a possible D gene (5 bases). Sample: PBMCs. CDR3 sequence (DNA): TGTGCCAGCAGTCTATTAGGGGCAGACCGAAGCAATGAGCAGTTCTTC. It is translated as CASSLLGADRSNEQFF.